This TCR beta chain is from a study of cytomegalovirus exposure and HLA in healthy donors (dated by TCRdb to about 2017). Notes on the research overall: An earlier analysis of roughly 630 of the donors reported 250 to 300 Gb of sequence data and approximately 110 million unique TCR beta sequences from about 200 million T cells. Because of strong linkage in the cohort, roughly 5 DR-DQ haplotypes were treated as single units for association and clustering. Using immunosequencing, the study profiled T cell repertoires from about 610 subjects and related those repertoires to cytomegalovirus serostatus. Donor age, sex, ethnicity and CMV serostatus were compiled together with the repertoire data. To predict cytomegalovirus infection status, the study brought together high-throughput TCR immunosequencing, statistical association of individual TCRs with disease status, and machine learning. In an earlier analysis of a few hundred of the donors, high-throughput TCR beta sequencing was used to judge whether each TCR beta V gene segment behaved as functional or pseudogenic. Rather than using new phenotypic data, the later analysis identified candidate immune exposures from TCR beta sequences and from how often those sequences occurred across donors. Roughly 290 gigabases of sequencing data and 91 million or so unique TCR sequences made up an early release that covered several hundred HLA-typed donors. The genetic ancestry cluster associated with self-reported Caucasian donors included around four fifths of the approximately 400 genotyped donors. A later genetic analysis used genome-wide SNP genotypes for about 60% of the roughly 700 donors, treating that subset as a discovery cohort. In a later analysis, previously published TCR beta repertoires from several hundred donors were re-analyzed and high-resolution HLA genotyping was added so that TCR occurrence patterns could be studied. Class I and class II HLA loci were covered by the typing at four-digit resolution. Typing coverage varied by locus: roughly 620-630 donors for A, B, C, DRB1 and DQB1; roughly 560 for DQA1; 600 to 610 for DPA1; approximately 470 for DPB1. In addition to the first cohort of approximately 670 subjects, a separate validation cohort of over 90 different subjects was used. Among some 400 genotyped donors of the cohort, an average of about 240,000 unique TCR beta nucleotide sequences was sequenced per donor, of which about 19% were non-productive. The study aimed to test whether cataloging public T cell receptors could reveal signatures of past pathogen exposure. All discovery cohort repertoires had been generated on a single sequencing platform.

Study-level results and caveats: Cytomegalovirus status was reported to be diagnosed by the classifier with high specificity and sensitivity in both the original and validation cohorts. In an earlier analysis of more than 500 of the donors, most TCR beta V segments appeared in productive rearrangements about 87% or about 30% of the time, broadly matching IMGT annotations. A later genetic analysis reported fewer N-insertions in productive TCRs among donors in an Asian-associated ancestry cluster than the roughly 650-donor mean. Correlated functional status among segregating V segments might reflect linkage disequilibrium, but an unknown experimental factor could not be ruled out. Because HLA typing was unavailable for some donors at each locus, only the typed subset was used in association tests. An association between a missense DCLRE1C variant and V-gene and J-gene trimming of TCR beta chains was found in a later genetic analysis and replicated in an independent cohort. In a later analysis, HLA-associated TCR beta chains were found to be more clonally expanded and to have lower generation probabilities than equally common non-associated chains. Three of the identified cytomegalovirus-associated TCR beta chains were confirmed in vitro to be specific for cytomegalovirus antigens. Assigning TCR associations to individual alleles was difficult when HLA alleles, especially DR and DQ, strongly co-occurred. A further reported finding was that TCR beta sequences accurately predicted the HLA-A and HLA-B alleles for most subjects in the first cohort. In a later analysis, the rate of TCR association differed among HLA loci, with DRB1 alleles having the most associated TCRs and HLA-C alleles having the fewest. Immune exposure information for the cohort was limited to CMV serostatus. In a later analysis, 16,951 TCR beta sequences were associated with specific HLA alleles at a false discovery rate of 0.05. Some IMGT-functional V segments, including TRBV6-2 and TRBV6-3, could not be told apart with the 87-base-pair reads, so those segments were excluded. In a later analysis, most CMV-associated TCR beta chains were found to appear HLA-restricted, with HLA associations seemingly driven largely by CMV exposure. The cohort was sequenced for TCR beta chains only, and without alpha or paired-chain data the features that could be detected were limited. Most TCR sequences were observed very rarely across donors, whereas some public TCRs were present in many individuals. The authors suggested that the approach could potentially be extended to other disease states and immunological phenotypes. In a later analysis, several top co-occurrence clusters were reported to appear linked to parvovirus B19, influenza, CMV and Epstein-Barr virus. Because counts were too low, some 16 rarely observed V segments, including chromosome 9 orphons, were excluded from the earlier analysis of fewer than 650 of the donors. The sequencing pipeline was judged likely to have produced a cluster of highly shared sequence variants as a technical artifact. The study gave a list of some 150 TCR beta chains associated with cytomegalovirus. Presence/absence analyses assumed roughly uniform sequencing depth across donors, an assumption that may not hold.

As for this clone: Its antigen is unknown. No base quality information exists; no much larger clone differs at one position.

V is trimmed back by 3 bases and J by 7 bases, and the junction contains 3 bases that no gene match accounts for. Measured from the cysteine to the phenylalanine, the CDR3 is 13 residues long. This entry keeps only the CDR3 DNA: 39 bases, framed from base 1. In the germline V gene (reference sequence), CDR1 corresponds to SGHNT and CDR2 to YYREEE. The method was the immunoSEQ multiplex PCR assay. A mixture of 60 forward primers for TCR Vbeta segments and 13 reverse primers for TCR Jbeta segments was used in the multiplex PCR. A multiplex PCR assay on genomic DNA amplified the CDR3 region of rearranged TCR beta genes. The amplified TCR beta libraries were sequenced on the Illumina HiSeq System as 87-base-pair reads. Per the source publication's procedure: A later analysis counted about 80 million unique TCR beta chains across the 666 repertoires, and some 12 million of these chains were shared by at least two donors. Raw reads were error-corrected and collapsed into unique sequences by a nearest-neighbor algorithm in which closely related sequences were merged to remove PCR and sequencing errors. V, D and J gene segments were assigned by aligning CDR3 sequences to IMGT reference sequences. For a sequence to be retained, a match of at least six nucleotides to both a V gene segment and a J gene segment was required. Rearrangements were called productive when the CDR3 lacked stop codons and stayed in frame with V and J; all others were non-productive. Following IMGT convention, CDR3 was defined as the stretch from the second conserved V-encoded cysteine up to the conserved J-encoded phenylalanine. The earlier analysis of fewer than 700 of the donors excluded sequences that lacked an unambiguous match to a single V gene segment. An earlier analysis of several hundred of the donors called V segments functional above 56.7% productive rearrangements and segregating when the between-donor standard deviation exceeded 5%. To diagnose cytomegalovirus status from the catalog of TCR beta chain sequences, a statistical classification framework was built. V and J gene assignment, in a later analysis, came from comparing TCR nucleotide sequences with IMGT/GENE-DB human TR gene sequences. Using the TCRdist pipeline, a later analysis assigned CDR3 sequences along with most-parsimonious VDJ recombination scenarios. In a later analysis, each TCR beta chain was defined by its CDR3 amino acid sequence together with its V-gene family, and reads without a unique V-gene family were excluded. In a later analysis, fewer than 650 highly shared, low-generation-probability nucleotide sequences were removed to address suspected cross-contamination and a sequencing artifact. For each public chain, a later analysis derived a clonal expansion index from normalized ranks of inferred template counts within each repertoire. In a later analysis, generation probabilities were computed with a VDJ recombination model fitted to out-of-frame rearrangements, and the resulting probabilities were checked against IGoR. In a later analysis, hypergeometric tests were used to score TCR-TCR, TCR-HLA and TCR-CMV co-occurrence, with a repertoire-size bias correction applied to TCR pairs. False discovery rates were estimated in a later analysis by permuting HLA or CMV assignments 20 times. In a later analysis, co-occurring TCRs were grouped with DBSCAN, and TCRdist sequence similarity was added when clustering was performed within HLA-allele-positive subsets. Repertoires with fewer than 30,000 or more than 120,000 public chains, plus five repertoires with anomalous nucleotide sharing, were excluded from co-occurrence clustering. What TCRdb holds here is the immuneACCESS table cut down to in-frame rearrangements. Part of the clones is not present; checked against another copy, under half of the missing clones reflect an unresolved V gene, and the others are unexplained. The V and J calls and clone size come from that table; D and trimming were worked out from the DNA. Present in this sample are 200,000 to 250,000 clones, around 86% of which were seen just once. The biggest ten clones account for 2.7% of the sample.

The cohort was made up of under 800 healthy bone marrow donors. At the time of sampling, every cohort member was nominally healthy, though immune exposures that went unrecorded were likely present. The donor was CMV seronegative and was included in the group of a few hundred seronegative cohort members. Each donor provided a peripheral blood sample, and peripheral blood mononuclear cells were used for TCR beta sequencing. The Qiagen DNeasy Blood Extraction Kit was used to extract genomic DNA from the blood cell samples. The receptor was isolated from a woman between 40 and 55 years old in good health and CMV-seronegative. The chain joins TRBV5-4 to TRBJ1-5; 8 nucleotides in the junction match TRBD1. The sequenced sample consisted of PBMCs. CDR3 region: CASSWGQEQPQHF. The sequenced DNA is TGTGCCAGCAGCTGGGGACAGGAGCAGCCCCAGCATTTT.